The clone carrying this T cell receptor (beta chain) has only one observation. Germline CDR1 is SGHKS and CDR2 is YYEKEE (reference sequence). The junction had 8 bases not matched to a gene; V was cut back by 7 bases and J by 1 base. The CDR3 is made up of 15 amino acids. This record comes from a study of cytomegalovirus exposure and HLA in healthy donors. The PCR employed 60 Vbeta primers together with 13 Jbeta primers. Generated by immunoSEQ multiplex PCR, the TCRdb table keeps only in-frame clones and is missing some. Here the sample spans 150,000 to 200,000 clones, roughly 85% being singletons. This rearrangement joins TRBV5-5 to TRBJ2-5; 9 bases line up with TRBD1. The sequenced sample consisted of PBMCs. The source is a man aged 18 to 29 in good health and CMV-seropositive. The CDR3 reads CASQRGTGRQETQYF. CDR3 bases: TGTGCCAGCCAACGGGGGACAGGGCGCCAAGAGACCCAGTACTTC.